This T cell receptor (beta chain) was sequenced in a study of T-cell memory formation after mild COVID-19. For the study at large: Among the donors, TCR clusters were largely specific to each donor.

Trimming removed 4 bases at V and 6 bases at J, with 10 bases between. The CDR3 extends over 12 amino acids. Germline loops: CDR1 DFQATT, CDR2 SNEGSKA (reference sequence). In TCRdb, the 5' RACE reads were re-called with MiXCR into one record per CDR3 protein. The data hold 200,000 to 300,000 distinct CDR3 sequences, with 9.4% observed a single time. The sequencing input was PBMCs or a T cell subset sorted from them (not recorded which). The chain has TRBV20-1 and TRBJ2-1; a weak D match, TRBD1 (7 bases). The clonotype comes from a young man who had mild COVID-19 (a few samples of this study predate the infection). Cell type and time point are not known. DNA for the CDR3: TGCAGTGCTAACAGGGGAGGCAATGAGCAGTTCTTC. Its translation is CSANRGGNEQFF.